The 18 T cell receptor beta chains in this list originate from one sample, sequenced in a study of chemoradiotherapy in HPV16-positive cancers. The assay was immunoSEQ multiplex PCR, and TCRdb's table has in-frame clones only and misses some. Among around 9,800 clones listed, 74% were seen once. Sample collection was performed from a patient who underwent chemoradiotherapy. Every receptor here comes from a human donor with HPV-associated anogenital cancer.

As DNA, the CDR3 is TGTGCCAGCAGCCCGACTAGCGCCGGCGATACGCAGTATTTT. Encoded protein: CASSPTSAGDTQYF. The chain combines TRBV7-9 with TRBJ2-3, with 8 nucleotides matching TRBD2. Germline CDR1 reads SEHNR; CDR2 reads FQNEAQ (reference sequence). The V and J ends lost 5 bases and 6 bases, in that order; junction bases with no gene match: 7. The CDR3 extends over 14 amino acids.

The rearrangement uses TRBV5-1 and TRBJ1-6; D possibly corresponds to TRBD1 (5 bases). Deletions cut 0 bases from V and 8 bases from J, with 9 bases between. Germline-derived CDR1 and CDR2 are SGHRS and YFSETQ. This CDR3 comprises 14 residues. This chain's CDR3 is CASSLVGRDSPLHF. As DNA, the CDR3 is TGCGCCAGCAGCTTGGTAGGCAGGGATTCACCCCTCCACTTT.

The chain employs TRBV12-2 and TRBJ2-5; the table's D gene call, TRBD2, was not cross checked with the DNA. TRBV12-2 is a recognized pseudogene. The CDR3 has 17 residues. DNA for the CDR3: TGTGCAAGTCGCTTGAGGGGGGGGGCCGGAGGTCAAGAGACCCAGTACTTC. Its translation: CASRLRGGAGGQETQYF.

V gene TRBV6-1 combines with J gene TRBJ2-3; D uncertain. This CDR3 comprises 15 residues. From germline, CDR1 is MNHNS and CDR2 SASEGT. Trimming removed 4 bases from V and 3 bases from J, with 14 bases in between. The CDR3 DNA is TGTGCCAGCAGTGTCTCTATACAACGTACAGATACGCAGTATTTT. Its translation: CASSVSIQRTDTQYF.

V is TRBV6-5 and J is TRBJ1-5; TRBD1 matches at 7 bases. The CDR3 extends over 15 amino acids. V lost 5 bases and J lost 7; bases outside the gene matches: 11. Germline values: CDR1 MNHEY, CDR2 SVGAGI. The CDR3 DNA follows: TGTGCCAGCAGTCGAAGAAGACAGGGTGGCCAGCCCCAGCATTTT. As protein: CASSRRRQGGQPQHF.

For the CDR3, the DNA is TGTGCCAGCAGGACGGGTGGGACTGAAGCTTTCTTT. This sequence encodes CASRTGGTEAFF. The chain employs TRBV6-5 and TRBJ1-1, with unresolved D. V was shortened by 6 bases and J by 5 bases, with 10 bases between the two germline ends. The length of the CDR3 is 12 residues. Germline CDR1 is MNHEY and CDR2 is SVGAGI.

The chain employs TRBV14 and TRBJ2-3, with D possibly being TRBD1 or TRBD2 (5 bases each). Per the germline V gene, CDR1 is SGHDN and CDR2 is FVKESK. Trimming shortened V by 5 bases and J by 8 bases, and 8 bases separated the two germline ends. CDR3 length: 11 residues. The chain's CDR3 is CASSFGGTQYF. The CDR3 DNA reads TGTGCCAGCAGCTTTGGGGGTACGCAGTATTTT.

V gene TRBV28 combines with J gene TRBJ2-3; D unresolved. Germline values: CDR1 MDHEN, CDR2 SYDVKM. The germline V and J ends were trimmed by 8 bases and 6 bases, with 12 bases remaining between them. The CDR3 is 12 residues long. The CDR3 region is CASAPPSDTQYF. DNA of the CDR3: TGTGCCAGCGCACCCCCCTCGGATACGCAGTATTTT.

This chain uses TRBV6-1 with TRBJ2-5; 10 bases are shared with TRBD2. The junction had 6 bases not matched to a gene; V was cut back by 7 bases and J by 4 bases. Per germline, CDR1 MNHNS and CDR2 SASEGT. This CDR3 region has 14 residues. The CDR3 is CASTEGLAIETQYF. The DNA for the CDR3 is TGTGCCAGCACGGAGGGACTAGCGATAGAGACCCAGTACTTC.

The rearrangement joins TRBV30 to TRBJ1-3; the D is unclear. With 3 bases removed from V and 0 bases from J, the gap between germline ends came to 9 bases. The V gene's germline CDR1 is GTSNPN and CDR2 SVGIG (reference sequence). The CDR3 runs to 14 residues. The CDR3 here is CAWSSGSSGNTIYF. CDR3 bases: TGTGCCTGGAGCTCCGGTAGCTCTGGAAACACCATATATTTT.

The J gene is TRBJ2-1, the V gene TRBV5-5; 9 bases line up with TRBD2. The V and J ends lost 4 bases and 6 bases, in that order; junction bases with no gene match: 11. This CDR3 comprises 16 residues. CDR1 is SGHKS, CDR2 YYEKEE, per germline (reference sequence). CDR3 sequence: CASSPDGGGARNEQFF. For the CDR3, the DNA is TGTGCCAGCAGCCCGGACGGCGGGGGGGCCCGCAATGAGCAGTTCTTC.

This clone has only a few counts. This rearrangement joins TRBV18 to TRBJ2-7, with 7 bases fitting TRBD1. This CDR3 is 14 amino acids long. CDR1 and CDR2 (germline): KGHSH, LQKENI. Trimming at V came to 2 bases and at J to 5 bases, leaving 6 bases not matched to a gene. DNA of the CDR3: TGTGCCAGCTCACCAGTAGGGGGCCCGGACGAGCAGTACTTC. It yields the protein CASSPVGGPDEQYF.

This clone has a handful of counts. The V call is TRBV7-8, the J call TRBJ1-2; 8 bases line up with TRBD1. V was pared by 4 bases and J by 6 bases, with 4 bases of the junction left unmatched. Germline values: CDR1 SGHVS, CDR2 FQNEAQ. This CDR3 region has 13 residues. CDR3 nucleotides: TGTGCCAGCAGCTCTGGACAGGGTGATGGCTACACCTTC. This translates into CASSSGQGDGYTF.

CDR3 sequence reads: CASSGRGAAGVRADTQYF. In DNA form, the CDR3 reads TGTGCCAGCAGCGGCCGGGGGGCGGCGGGAGTTAGGGCAGATACGCAGTATTTT. The genes are TRBV11-3 and TRBJ2-3, with a tentative D call TRBD2 (7 bases). Per the germline V gene, CDR1 is SGHNT and CDR2 is YENEEA. Trimming took 5 bases from V and 4 from J, leaving 25 bases between them. The CDR3 length is 18 residues.

This clone was seen a single time. J is TRBJ1-2 and V is TRBV6-4; D gene uncertain. This CDR3 comprises 14 residues. V was cut by 5 bases and J by 4 bases, with 14 bases left in between. Germline V gives CDR1 MRHNA, CDR2 SNTAGT. The DNA of the CDR3 is TGTGCCAGCAGTTCGACGGGAGGACGCTATGGCTACACCTTC. It is translated as CASSSTGGRYGYTF.

The chain uses TRBV19 and TRBJ1-1; D may be TRBD1 (6 bases). CDR1 LNHDA and CDR2 SQIVND come from the germline V gene (reference sequence). The V and J ends lost 11 bases and 3 bases respectively, with 31 bases between them. The CDR3 is 18 residues long. The CDR3 bases are TGTGCCTCAAGACCTGGGCGAGGGGGAAGGAACTGGTACACTGAAGCTTTCTTT. Its translation: CASRPGRGGRNWYTEAFF. The full variable domain, with the rest looked up from reference TRBV19 and TRBJ1-1, is DGGITQSPKYLFRKEGQNVTLSCEQNLNHDAMYWYRQDPGQGLRLIYYSQIVNDFQKGDIAEGYSVSREKKESFPLTVTSAQKNPTAFYLCASRPGRGGRNWYTEAFFGQGTRLTVV.

For this clone: A junction boundary mismatches the germline segment, possibly from a read error. The same CDR3 is also encoded by other DNA sequences in this sample. The CDR3 sequence is CASRRGSGSPLHF. DNA for the CDR3: TGCGCCAGCAGGCGGGGATCTGGTTCACCCCTCCACTTT. The chain has TRBV6-5 and TRBJ1-6; D is unclear. Germline CDR1 is MNHEY and CDR2 is SVGAGI. The CDR3 contains 13 residues.

The chain carries TRBV2 and TRBJ2-1; the D gene is possibly TRBD2 (6 bases). CDR1 and CDR2 (germline): SNHLY, FYNNEI. Between the trimmed V and J ends, which lost 8 bases and 6 bases, there was a span of 17 bases. The CDR3 runs to 14 residues. The CDR3 reads CASGRLDSGNEQFF. In nucleotides, the CDR3 is TGTGCCAGCGGAAGACTAGATTCGGGCAATGAGCAGTTCTTC.